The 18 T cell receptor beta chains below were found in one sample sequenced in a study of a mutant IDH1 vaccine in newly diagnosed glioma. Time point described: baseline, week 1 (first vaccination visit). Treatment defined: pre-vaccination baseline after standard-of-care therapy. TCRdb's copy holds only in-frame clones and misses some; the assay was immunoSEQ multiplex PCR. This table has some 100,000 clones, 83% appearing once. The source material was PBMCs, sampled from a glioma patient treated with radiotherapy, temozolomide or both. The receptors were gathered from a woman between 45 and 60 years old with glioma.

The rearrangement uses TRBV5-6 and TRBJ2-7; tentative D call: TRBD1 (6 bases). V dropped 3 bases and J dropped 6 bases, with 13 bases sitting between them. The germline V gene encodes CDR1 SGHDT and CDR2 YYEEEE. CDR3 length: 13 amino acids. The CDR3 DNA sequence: TGTGCCAGCAGCTCAAACAGGGTTGGCGAGCAGTACTTC. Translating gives CASSSNRVGEQYF.

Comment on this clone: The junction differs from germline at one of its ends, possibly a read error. Here the CDR3 reads CATQDTDAQYF. CDR3 DNA sequence: TGTGCCACCCAGGACACAGATGCGCAGTATTTT. The chain links TRBV10-3 to TRBJ2-3, with TRBD1 as a possible D gene (5 bases). Germline lookup yields CDR1 ENHRY and CDR2 SYGVKD. The CDR3 has 11 amino acids.

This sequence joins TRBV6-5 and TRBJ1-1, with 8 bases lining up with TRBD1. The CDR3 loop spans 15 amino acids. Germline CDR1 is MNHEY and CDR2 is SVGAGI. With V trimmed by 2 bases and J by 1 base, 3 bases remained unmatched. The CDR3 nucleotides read TGTGCCAGCAGTTACGCAGGGGGCGCGAACACTGAAGCTTTCTTT. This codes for CASSYAGGANTEAFF.

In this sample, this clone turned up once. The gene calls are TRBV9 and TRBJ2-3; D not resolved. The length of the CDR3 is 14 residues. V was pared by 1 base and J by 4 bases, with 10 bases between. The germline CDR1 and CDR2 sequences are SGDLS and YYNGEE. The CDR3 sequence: CASSVRSRADTQYF. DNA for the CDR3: TGTGCCAGCAGCGTACGGTCTAGAGCAGATACGCAGTATTTT. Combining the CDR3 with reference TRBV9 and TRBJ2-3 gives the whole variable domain DSGVTQTPKHLITATGQRVTLRCSPRSGDLSVYWYQQSLDQGLQFLIQYYNGEERAKGNILERFSAQQFPDLHSELNLSSLELGDSALYFCASSVRSRADTQYFGPGTRLTVL.

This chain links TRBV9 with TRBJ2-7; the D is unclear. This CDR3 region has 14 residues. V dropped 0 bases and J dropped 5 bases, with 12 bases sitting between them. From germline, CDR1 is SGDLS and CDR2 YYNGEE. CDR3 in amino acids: CASSVGAKPHEQYF. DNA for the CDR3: TGTGCCAGCAGCGTAGGAGCGAAGCCCCACGAGCAGTACTTC.

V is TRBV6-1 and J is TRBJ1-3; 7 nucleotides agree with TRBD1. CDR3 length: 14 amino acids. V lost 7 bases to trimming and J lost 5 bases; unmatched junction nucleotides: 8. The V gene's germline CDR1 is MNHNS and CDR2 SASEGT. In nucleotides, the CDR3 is TGTGCCAGCACTAGACAGGGTCTACGAAACACCATATATTTT. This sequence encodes CASTRQGLRNTIYF.

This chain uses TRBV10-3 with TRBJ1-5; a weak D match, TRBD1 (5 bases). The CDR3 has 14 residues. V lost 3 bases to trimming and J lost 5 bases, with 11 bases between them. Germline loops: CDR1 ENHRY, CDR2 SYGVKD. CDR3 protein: CAISDRQGDQPQHF. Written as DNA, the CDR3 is TGTGCCATCAGTGATCGGCAGGGAGATCAGCCCCAGCATTTT.

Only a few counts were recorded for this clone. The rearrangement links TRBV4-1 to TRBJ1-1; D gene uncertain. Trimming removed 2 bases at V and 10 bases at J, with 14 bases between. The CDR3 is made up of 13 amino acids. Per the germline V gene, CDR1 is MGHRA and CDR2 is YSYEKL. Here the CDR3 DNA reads TGCGCCAGCAGCCAATATCCCGAGGAGAGAGCTTTCTTT. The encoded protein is CASSQYPEERAFF.

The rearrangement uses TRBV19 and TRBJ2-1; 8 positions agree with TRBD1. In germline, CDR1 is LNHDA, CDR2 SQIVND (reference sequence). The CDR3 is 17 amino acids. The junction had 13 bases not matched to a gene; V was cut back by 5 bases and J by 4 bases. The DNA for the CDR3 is TGTGCCAGTAGTTCGTCACACCGGGACAGGTCGTACAATGAGCAGTTCTTC. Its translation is CASSSSHRDRSYNEQFF.

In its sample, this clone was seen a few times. The chain's CDR3 is CASSLATGDRTEAFF. The CDR3 DNA sequence: TGTGCCAGCAGCTTAGCGACAGGGGACAGGACTGAAGCTTTCTTT. This chain connects TRBV7-9 to TRBJ1-1; 8 nucleotides match TRBD1. Germline V gene sequence: CDR1 SEHNR, CDR2 FQNEAQ (reference sequence). Trimming cost V 0 bases and J 5 bases; bases outside gene matches: 5. The CDR3 consists of 15 residues.

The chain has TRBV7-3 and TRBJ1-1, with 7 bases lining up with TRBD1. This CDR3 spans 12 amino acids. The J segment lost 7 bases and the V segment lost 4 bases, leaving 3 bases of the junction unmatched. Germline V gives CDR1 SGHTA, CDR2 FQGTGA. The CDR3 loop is CASSSWDSEAFF. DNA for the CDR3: TGTGCCAGCAGCTCGTGGGACAGTGAAGCTTTCTTT.

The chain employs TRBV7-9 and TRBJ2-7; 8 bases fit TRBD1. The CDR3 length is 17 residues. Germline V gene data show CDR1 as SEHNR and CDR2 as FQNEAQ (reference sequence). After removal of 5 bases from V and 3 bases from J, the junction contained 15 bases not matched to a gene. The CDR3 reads CASSLDREVLGFYEQYF. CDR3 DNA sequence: TGTGCCAGCAGCCTGGACAGGGAGGTCCTGGGGTTCTACGAGCAGTACTTC.

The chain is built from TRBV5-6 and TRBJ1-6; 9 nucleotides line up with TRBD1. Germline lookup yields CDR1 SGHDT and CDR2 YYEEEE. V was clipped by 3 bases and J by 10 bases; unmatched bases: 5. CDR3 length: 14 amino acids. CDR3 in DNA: TGTGCCAGCAGCTCAGGACAGGGGAGCTCACCCCTCCACTTT. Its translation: CASSSGQGSSPLHF. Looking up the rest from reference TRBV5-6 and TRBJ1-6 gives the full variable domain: DAGVTQSPTHLIKTRGQQVTLRCSPKSGHDTVSWYQQALGQGPQFIFQYYEEEERQRGNFPDRFSGHQFPNYSSELNVNALLLGDSALYLCASSSGQGSSPLHFGNGTRLTVT.

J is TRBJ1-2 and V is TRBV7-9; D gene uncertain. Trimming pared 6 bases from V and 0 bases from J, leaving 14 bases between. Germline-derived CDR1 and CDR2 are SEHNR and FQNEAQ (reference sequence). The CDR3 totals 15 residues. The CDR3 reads CASRDSKKTNYGYTF. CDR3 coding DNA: TGTGCCAGCAGAGATTCTAAAAAGACTAACTATGGCTACACCTTC.

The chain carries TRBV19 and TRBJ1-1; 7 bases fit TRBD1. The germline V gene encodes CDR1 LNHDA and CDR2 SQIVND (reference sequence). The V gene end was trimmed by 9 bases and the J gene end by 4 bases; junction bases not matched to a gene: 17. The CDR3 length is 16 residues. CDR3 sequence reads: CASRVHGTVKGTEAFF. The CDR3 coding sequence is TGTGCCAGCAGAGTCCACGGGACAGTCAAAGGCACTGAAGCTTTCTTT.

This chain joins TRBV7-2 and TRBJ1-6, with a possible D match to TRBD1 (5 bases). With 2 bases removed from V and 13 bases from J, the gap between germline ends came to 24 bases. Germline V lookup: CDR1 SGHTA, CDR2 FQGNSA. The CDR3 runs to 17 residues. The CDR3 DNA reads TGTGCCAGCAGCTTAATGGGGCGATCGGGGACCAGAAAGCCCCTCCACTTT. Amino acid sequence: CASSLMGRSGTRKPLHF.

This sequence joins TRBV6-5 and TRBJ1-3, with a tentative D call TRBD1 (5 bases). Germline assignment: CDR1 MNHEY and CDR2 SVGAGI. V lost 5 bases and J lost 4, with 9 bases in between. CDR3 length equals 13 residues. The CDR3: CASSGGGGNTIYF. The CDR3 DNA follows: TGTGCCAGCAGTGGGGGGGGAGGAAACACCATATATTTT.

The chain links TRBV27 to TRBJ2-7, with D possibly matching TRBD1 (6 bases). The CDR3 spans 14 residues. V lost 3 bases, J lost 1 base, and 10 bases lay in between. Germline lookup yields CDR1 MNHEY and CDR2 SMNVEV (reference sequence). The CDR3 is CASSLTDSSYEQYF. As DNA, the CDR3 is TGTGCCAGCAGTTTGACGGACAGTTCCTACGAGCAGTACTTC.